Ten or more counts support the clone carrying this TCR beta chain. Its antigen remains unidentified. This entry belongs to a study of regulatory T cells in long-lasting Graves disease. Germline CDR1 reads DFQATT; CDR2 reads SNEGSKA (reference sequence). J lost 6 bases, V lost 3 bases, and 6 bases had no gene match. The length of the CDR3 is 13 residues. Investigators prepared the TCR beta libraries by applying iRepertoire HTBI primers and Arm-PCR of CDR3 regions. Each CDR3 protein gets one entry after TCRdb re-called the multiplex PCR reads with MiXCR. The sample lists 440,000 or so distinct CDR3 sequences, 14% to 15% occurring once. Findings of the study overall: There were preferences for TRBV28, TRBJ1-2 and TRBJ2-5 in persistent disease.

Time point given: newly diagnosed GD, antithyroid drugs for less than 3 months. From PBMCs, RNA was extracted and then used to make the TCR library. The same specimen was also included in a second study, on T cells in Graves' hyperthyroidism and ophthalmopathy. That study reports: Calling Graves' hyperthyroidism stable meant ophthalmopathy did not progress within 18 months. First-round RT-PCR targeting the TCR CDR3 was performed with the HTBI primer set.

The J gene is TRBJ2-3, the V gene TRBV20-1; 7 bases align to TRBD2. The receptor comes from a young woman with Graves disease. Specimen: peripheral blood mononuclear cells (PBMCs), collected at new diagnosis, from a patient treated with antithyroid drugs. This CDR3 reads CSASLAVGDTQYF. The CDR3 region has the DNA TGCAGTGCTAGCCTAGCGGTGGGTGATACGCAGTATTTT.